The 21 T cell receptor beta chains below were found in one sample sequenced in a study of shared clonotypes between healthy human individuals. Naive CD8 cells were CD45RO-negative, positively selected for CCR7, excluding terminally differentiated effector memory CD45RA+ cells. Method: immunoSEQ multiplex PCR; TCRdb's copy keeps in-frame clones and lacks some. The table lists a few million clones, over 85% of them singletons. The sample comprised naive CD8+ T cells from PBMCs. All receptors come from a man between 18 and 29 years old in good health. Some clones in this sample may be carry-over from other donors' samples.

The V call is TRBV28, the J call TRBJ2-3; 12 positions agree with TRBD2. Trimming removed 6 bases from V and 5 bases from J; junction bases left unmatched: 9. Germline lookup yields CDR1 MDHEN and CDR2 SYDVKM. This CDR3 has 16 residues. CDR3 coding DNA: TGTGCCAGCAGCCGCAGACTAGCGGGAGTTCAAGATACGCAGTATTTT. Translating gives CASSRRLAGVQDTQYF. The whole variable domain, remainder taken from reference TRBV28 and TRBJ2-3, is DVKVTQSSRYLVKRTGEKVFLECVQDMDHENMFWYRQDPGLGLRLIYFSYDVKMKEKGDIPEGYSVSREKKERFSLILESASTNQTSMYLCASSRRLAGVQDTQYFGPGTRLTVL.

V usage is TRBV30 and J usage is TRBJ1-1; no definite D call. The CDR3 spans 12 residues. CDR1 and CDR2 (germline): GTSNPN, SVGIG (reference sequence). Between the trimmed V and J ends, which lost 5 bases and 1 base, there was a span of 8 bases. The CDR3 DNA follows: TGTGCCTGGTCATGGACGAACACTGAAGCTTTCTTT. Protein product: CAWSWTNTEAFF.

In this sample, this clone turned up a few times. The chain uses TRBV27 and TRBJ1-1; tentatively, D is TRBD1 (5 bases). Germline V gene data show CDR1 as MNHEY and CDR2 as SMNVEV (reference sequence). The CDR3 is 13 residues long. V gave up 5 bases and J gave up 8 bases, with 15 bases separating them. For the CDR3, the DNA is TGTGCCAGCAGTCCACGTGGGACGGTGGAAGCTTTCTTT. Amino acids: CASSPRGTVEAFF.

The CDR3 here is CASSLDRGGWLPEQYF. Written as DNA, the CDR3 is TGTGCCAGCAGCTTAGACAGGGGCGGTTGGCTTCCCGAGCAGTACTTC. V gene TRBV7-2 combines with J gene TRBJ2-7; TRBD1 agrees at 7 bases. With V trimmed by 1 base and J by 6 bases, 12 bases remained unmatched. CDR1 is SGHTA, CDR2 FQGNSA, per germline. The length of the CDR3 is 16 residues.

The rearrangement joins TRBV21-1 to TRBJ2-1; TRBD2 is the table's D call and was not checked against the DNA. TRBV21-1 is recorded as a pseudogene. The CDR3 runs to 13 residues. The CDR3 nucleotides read TGTGCCAGCAGCAAAAGGGAGTACAATGAGCAGTTCTTC. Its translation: CASSKREYNEQFF.

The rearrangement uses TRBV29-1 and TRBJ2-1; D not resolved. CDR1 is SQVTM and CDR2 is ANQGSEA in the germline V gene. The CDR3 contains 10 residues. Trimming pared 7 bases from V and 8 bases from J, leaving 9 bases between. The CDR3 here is CSGVVDEQFF. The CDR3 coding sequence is TGCAGCGGCGTCGTCGATGAGCAGTTCTTC.

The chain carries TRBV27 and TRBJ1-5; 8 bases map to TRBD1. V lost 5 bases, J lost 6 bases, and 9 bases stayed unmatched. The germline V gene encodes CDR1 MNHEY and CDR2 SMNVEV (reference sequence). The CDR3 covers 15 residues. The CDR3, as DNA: TGTGCCAGCAGTACGGACAGGGAGGGACGTCAGCCCCAGCATTTT. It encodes CASSTDREGRQPQHF.

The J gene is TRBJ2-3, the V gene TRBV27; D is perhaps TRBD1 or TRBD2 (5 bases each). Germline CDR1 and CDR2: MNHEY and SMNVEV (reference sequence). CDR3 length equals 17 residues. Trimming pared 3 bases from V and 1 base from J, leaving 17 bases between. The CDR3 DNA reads TGTGCCAGCAGTTTTCTAATCGGGGCAGGTCGCACAGATACGCAGTATTTT. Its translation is CASSFLIGAGRTDTQYF.

The CDR3 spells CASRSSTWGLNSYEQYF. The CDR3 DNA reads TGTGCCAGCAGGAGTTCGACTTGGGGGCTGAATTCCTACGAGCAGTACTTC. The chain links TRBV28 to TRBJ2-7; possibly TRBD1 for D (6 bases). CDR3 length: 17 residues. Trimming removed 6 bases from V and 1 base from J, with 22 bases in between. Per the germline V gene, CDR1 is MDHEN and CDR2 is SYDVKM.

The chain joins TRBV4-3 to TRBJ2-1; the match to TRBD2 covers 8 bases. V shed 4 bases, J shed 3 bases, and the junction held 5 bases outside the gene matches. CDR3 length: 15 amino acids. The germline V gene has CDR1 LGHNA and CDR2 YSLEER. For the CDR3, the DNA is TGCGCCAGCAGCCCGGATAGCGGGATCTACAATGAGCAGTTCTTC. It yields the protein CASSPDSGIYNEQFF.

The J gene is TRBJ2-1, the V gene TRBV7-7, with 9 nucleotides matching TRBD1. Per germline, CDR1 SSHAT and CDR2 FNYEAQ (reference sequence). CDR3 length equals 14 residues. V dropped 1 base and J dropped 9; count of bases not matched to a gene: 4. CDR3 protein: CASSLVQGAFEQFF. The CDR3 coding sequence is TGTGCCAGCAGCTTAGTACAGGGGGCATTTGAGCAGTTCTTC.

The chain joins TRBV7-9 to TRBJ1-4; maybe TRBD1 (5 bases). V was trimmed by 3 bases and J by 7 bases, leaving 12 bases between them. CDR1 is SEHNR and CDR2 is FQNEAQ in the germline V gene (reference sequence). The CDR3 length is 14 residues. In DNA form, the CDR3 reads TGTGCCAGCAGCTTGGGAGGGGCGCGTGAAAAACTGTTTTTT. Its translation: CASSLGGAREKLFF.

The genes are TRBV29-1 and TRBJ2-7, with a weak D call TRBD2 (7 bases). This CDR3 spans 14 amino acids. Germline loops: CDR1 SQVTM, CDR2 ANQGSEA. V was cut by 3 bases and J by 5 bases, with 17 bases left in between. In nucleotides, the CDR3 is TGCAGCGTTGAGGGGGGGCTAGGGTCTAACGAGCAGTACTTC. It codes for CSVEGGLGSNEQYF.

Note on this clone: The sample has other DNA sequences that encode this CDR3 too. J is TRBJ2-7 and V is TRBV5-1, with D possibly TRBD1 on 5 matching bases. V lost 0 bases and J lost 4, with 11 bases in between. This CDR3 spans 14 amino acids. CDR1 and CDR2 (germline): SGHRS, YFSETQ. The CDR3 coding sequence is TGCGCCAGCAGCTTGGGGGGCGGAACTTACGAGCAGTACTTC. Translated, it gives CASSLGGGTYEQYF.

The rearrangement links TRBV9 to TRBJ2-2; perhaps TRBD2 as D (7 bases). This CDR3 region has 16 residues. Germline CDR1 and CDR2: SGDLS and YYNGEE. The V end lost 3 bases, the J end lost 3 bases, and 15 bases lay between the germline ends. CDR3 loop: CASSDNREGDTGELFF. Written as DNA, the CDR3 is TGTGCCAGCAGCGACAACAGGGAGGGCGACACCGGGGAGCTGTTTTTT. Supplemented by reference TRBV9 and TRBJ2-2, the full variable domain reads DSGVTQTPKHLITATGQRVTLRCSPRSGDLSVYWYQQSLDQGLQFLIQYYNGEERAKGNILERFSAQQFPDLHSELNLSSLELGDSALYFCASSDNREGDTGELFFGEGSRLTVL.

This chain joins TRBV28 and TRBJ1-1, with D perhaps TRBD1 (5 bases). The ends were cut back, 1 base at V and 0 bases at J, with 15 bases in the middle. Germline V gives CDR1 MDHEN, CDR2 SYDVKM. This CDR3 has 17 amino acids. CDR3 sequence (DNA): TGTGCCAGCAGTTTATTACCAGGGATTGGGTTGAACACTGAAGCTTTCTTT. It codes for CASSLLPGIGLNTEAFF.

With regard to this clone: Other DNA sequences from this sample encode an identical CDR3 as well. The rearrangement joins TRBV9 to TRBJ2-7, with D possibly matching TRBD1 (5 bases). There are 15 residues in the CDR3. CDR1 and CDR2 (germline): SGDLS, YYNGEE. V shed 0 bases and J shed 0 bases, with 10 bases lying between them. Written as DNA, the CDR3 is TGTGCCAGCAGCGTAGGGGGCAGAAGCTCCTACGAGCAGTACTTC. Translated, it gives CASSVGGRSSYEQYF.

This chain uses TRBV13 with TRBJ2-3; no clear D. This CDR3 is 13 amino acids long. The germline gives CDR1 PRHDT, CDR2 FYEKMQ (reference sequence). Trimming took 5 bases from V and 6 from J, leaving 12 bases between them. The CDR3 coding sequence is TGTGCCAGCAGCCTTACCGTTAGGGATACGCAGTATTTT. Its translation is CASSLTVRDTQYF.

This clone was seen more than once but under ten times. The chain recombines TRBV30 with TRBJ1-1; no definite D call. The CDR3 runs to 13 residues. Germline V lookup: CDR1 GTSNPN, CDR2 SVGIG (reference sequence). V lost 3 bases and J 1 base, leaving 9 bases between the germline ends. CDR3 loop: CAWSPNRNTEAFF. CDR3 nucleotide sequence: TGTGCCTGGAGCCCAAACAGGAACACTGAAGCTTTCTTT.

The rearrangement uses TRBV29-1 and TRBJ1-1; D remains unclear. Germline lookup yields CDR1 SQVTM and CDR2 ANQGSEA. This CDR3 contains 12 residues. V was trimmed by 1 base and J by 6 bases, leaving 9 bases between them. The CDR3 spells CSVEGEQPEAFF. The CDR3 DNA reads TGCAGCGTTGAAGGGGAGCAACCTGAAGCTTTCTTT.

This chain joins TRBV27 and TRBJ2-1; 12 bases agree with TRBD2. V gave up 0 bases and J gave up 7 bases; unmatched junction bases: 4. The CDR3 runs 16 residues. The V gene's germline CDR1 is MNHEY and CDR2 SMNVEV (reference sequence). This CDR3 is CASSLSWTSGENEQFF. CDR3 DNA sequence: TGTGCCAGCAGTTTATCGTGGACTAGCGGGGAAAATGAGCAGTTCTTC.